The 27 T cell receptor beta chains below come from one sample, sequenced in a study of CD8 T cells in Susac syndrome. Reverse transcription of about 0.45 to 1 ug RNA was performed with random hexamers. TCRdb itself ran the immunoSEQ multiplex PCR reads through MiXCR, one entry per CDR3 protein. The sample holds about 200,000 distinct CDR3 sequences, approximately 95% seen once. The specimen was CD4+ T cells from PBMCs. The receptors derive from a human donor in good health.

This chain joins TRBV20-1 and TRBJ2-3; D is unclear. The germline CDR1 and CDR2 sequences are DFQATT and SNEGSKA (reference sequence). The CDR3 is 13 residues long. V lost 3 bases to trimming and J lost 5 bases, with 12 bases between them. DNA of the CDR3: TGCAGTGCTAGTATACTGGTCGGAGATACGCAGTATTTT. Translating gives CSASILVGDTQYF.

The J gene is TRBJ2-7, the V gene TRBV19; TRBD2 matches at 7 bases. The germline V gene encodes CDR1 LNHDA and CDR2 SQIVND (reference sequence). The CDR3 length is 14 residues. V dropped 5 bases and J dropped 3; count of bases not matched to a gene: 7. The CDR3 nucleotides read TGTGCCAGTAGTGTGGATCCGGGGGGCTACGAGCAGTACTTC. This translates into CASSVDPGGYEQYF.

This clonotype was seen a single time. The chain employs TRBV7-8 and TRBJ2-3; TRBD2 aligns across 10 bases. CDR3 length: 15 residues. CDR1 is SGHVS, CDR2 FQNEAQ, per germline. V lost 3 bases and J lost 6; bases outside the gene matches: 6. This CDR3 is CASSFLAGVSDTQYF. For the CDR3, the DNA is TGTGCCAGCAGCTTCCTAGCGGGGGTTTCCGATACGCAGTATTTT.

The chain couples TRBV7-2 to TRBJ2-4, with 13 bases aligning to TRBD2. The CDR3 sequence is 17 residues long. Germline V gives CDR1 SGHTA, CDR2 FQGNSA. The V gene end was trimmed by 3 bases and the J gene end by 5 bases; junction bases not matched to a gene: 7. This CDR3 is CASSLVGLAGKQNIQYF. The CDR3 region has the DNA TGTGCCAGCAGCTTGGTGGGACTAGCGGGGAAGCAAAACATTCAGTACTTC.

The CDR3 region has the DNA TGTGCCAGCAGTTACCCCAGGGGGGGGAACACTGAAGCTTTCTTT. Protein: CASSYPRGGNTEAFF. V gene TRBV6-2 or TRBV6-3 combines with J gene TRBJ1-1, with TRBD1 matching 7 bases. V lost 2 bases, J lost 1 base, and 4 bases stayed unmatched. The germline CDR1 and CDR2 sequences are MNHEY and SVGEGT. The CDR3 is made up of 15 amino acids.

This chain joins TRBV7-2 and TRBJ2-6; D is unclear. This CDR3 has 14 amino acids. Germline CDR1 reads SGHTA; CDR2 reads FQGNSA. Trimming cost V 5 bases and J 1 base, with 6 bases left between them. CDR3 amino acids: CASSLWSGANVLTF. The CDR3, as DNA: TGTGCCAGCAGCCTGTGGTCTGGGGCCAACGTCCTGACTTTC.

The J gene is TRBJ1-2, the V gene TRBV2; 11 nucleotides align to TRBD1. The trim removed 6 bases at V and 5 bases at J, leaving 5 bases unmatched. From germline, CDR1 is SNHLY and CDR2 FYNNEI. This CDR3 is built from 14 residues. The CDR3 protein is CASRGQGVVYGYTF. As DNA, the CDR3 is TGTGCCAGCAGGGGACAGGGGGTGGTTTATGGCTACACCTTC.

Only a few counts were recorded for this clonotype. One end of the junction fails to match germline, which may point to a read error. The gene calls are TRBV7-9 and TRBJ2-5; D ambiguous. The CDR3 has 13 residues. Germline V CDR1 and CDR2: SEHNR, FQNEAQ (reference sequence). The CDR3 region is CASSLDPLETQYF. The CDR3 nucleotides read TGTGCCAGCAGCTTAGACCCCCTAGAGACCCAGTACTTT.

This rearrangement joins TRBV19 to TRBJ2-7; perhaps TRBD2 as D (6 bases). Trimming removed 1 base at V and 9 bases at J, with 16 bases between. CDR3 length: 14 amino acids. Germline lookup yields CDR1 LNHDA and CDR2 SQIVND (reference sequence). CDR3 sequence: CASSIGGRETVQYF. The CDR3 DNA reads TGTGCCAGTAGTATAGGCGGACGGGAGACGGTGCAGTACTTC.

The chain carries TRBV5-6 and TRBJ2-5; possibly TRBD1 or TRBD2 for D (5 bases each). Trimming took 4 bases from V and 5 from J, leaving 21 bases between them. The CDR3 spans 16 residues. Germline lookup yields CDR1 SGHDT and CDR2 YYEEEE. The CDR3 coding sequence is TGTGCCAGCAGCCTTCCCGGGGCTAGTGGGATGGAGACCCAGTACTTC. This encodes CASSLPGASGMETQYF.

The chain employs TRBV15 and TRBJ2-7; 7 nucleotides line up with TRBD2. V dropped 5 bases and J dropped 0; count of bases not matched to a gene: 7. This CDR3 is built from 15 residues. Germline CDR1 LNHNV, CDR2 YYDKDF (reference sequence). The CDR3 reads CATSAGRGSSYEQYF. CDR3 in DNA: TGTGCCACCAGCGCCGGGCGGGGGTCCTCCTACGAGCAGTACTTC.

The chain has TRBV7-2 and TRBJ2-7, with D perhaps assigned TRBD1 or TRBD2 (7 bases each). V was pared by 5 bases and J by 3 bases, with 11 bases between. The CDR3 runs to 13 residues. From germline, CDR1 is SGHTA and CDR2 FQGNSA. CDR3 sequence reads: CASSTRGGYEQYV. The CDR3 region has the DNA TGTGCCAGCAGCACCAGGGGGGGCTACGAGCAGTACGTC.

This clonotype was detected a few times. J is TRBJ2-7 and V is TRBV3-1; D is possibly TRBD1 or TRBD2 (6 bases each). Between the trimmed V and J ends, which lost 4 bases and 6 bases, there was a span of 13 bases. Germline values: CDR1 LGHDT, CDR2 YNNKEL (reference sequence). CDR3 length: 13 residues. CDR3 coding DNA: TGTGCCAGCAGCCCATTTGGAGGGGGCGAGCAGTACGTC. Amino acid sequence: CASSPFGGGEQYV.

The CDR3 DNA is TGCAGTGCTCAGGGACAGGGCCTCTCCGAGCAGTACTTC. Its translation is CSAQGQGLSEQYF. The rearrangement uses TRBV20-1 and TRBJ2-7; 9 bases line up with TRBD1. Trimming removed 5 bases from V and 6 bases from J; junction bases left unmatched: 8. The CDR3 totals 13 residues. CDR1 DFQATT and CDR2 SNEGSKA come from the germline V gene (reference sequence).

CDR3 region: CASSKGTDTQYF. In nucleotides, the CDR3 is TGTGCCAGCAGCAAAGGGACAGATACGCAGTATTTT. The genes are TRBV21-1 and TRBJ2-3. TRBV21-1 corresponds to a pseudogene. This CDR3 has 12 residues.

This chain joins TRBV5-1 and TRBJ1-2; D uncertain. Germline lookup yields CDR1 SGHRS and CDR2 YFSETQ. The CDR3 is 12 amino acids. V lost 0 bases, J lost 7 bases, and 7 bases lay in between. CDR3 coding DNA: TGCGCCAGCAGCTTGGAATTGGGTGGCTACACCTTC. This sequence encodes CASSLELGGYTF.

This clonotype was found once. V gene TRBV7-9 combines with J gene TRBJ2-2; D unclear. Germline assignment: CDR1 SEHNR and CDR2 FQNEAQ (reference sequence). This CDR3 is 15 amino acids long. The ends were cut back, 5 bases at V and 4 bases at J, with 14 bases in the middle. CDR3 in amino acids: CASSPRGDTTGELFF. The CDR3 DNA is TGTGCCAGCAGCCCGCGAGGAGACACCACCGGGGAGCTGTTTTTT.

The chain is built from TRBV28 and TRBJ2-2, with D unclear. The V and J ends lost 5 bases and 4 bases respectively, with 20 bases between them. Per germline, CDR1 MDHEN and CDR2 SYDVKM. This CDR3 contains 17 residues. In DNA, the CDR3 is TGTGCCAGCAGTCCCGACCAGGACCTTTGGGGCACCGGGGAGCTGTTTTTT. Translated, it gives CASSPDQDLWGTGELFF. The complete variable domain, with remaining parts taken from reference TRBV28 and TRBJ2-2, reads DVKVTQSSRYLVKRTGEKVFLECVQDMDHENMFWYRQDPGLGLRLIYFSYDVKMKEKGDIPEGYSVSREKKERFSLILESASTNQTSMYLCASSPDQDLWGTGELFFGEGSRLTVL.

The chain couples TRBV7-2 to TRBJ2-7; 9 bases fit TRBD2. This CDR3 spans 17 amino acids. V was clipped by 0 bases and J by 2 bases; unmatched bases: 8. The germline V gene encodes CDR1 SGHTA and CDR2 FQGNSA. CDR3 region: CASSLAGGTSRAYEQYF. CDR3 in DNA: TGTGCCAGCAGCTTAGCGGGGGGGACTAGCAGGGCCTACGAGCAGTACTTC.

The CDR3 reads CASSYPAGGVSNQPQHF. CDR3 coding DNA: TGTGCCAGCAGCTACCCTGCGGGGGGCGTCAGCAATCAGCCCCAGCATTTT. The chain combines TRBV12-3 or TRBV12-4 with TRBJ1-5, with D possibly TRBD1 on 6 matching bases. V dropped 6 bases and J dropped 1 base, with 19 bases sitting between them. This CDR3 comprises 17 residues.

The V and J genes are TRBV20-1 and TRBJ2-6; 7 bases map to TRBD1. Germline V gives CDR1 DFQATT, CDR2 SNEGSKA (reference sequence). Trimming cost V 6 bases and J 0 bases; bases outside gene matches: 5. This CDR3 contains 15 residues. CDR3 nucleotide sequence: TGCAGTGCCAGGACAGGCCACTCTGGGGCCAACGTCCTGACTTTC. Its translation: CSARTGHSGANVLTF.

The rearrangement uses TRBV7-9 and TRBJ2-5; 9 nucleotides line up with TRBD1. This CDR3 has 15 residues. Losses at the gene ends were 5 bases for V and 5 bases for J; bases not matched to a gene: 9. Germline V CDR1 and CDR2: SEHNR, FQNEAQ (reference sequence). The CDR3 region has the DNA TGTGCCAGCAGCCCTAATACAGGGGGCGGCGAGACCCAGTACTTC. It translates to CASSPNTGGGETQYF.

This chain links TRBV6-5 with TRBJ1-5; D unclear. V was clipped by 4 bases and J by 11 bases, with 12 bases between them. Per the germline V gene, CDR1 is MNHEY and CDR2 is SVGAGI. This CDR3 is built from 12 residues. The CDR3 DNA follows: TGTGCCAGCAGTTCAGGACCCTCGGCCCAGCATTTT. This gives the protein CASSSGPSAQHF.

J is TRBJ1-2 and V is TRBV5-1, with 8 bases matching TRBD1. This CDR3 region has 15 residues. The V gene's germline CDR1 is SGHRS and CDR2 YFSETQ. Losses at the gene ends were 4 bases for V and 8 bases for J; bases not matched to a gene: 13. The CDR3 loop is CASSQVTGTGAGYTF. As DNA, the CDR3 is TGCGCCAGCAGCCAAGTGACGGGGACAGGAGCCGGCTACACCTTC.

The chain recombines TRBV28 with TRBJ2-7; 10 bases fit TRBD1. Germline CDR1 reads MDHEN; CDR2 reads SYDVKM. V gave up 6 bases and J gave up 2 bases; unmatched junction bases: 7. CDR3 size: 15 residues. DNA for the CDR3: TGTGCCAGCAGCAAGGGGACAGGGGCGGCCTACGAGCAGTACGTC. Translating it yields CASSKGTGAAYEQYV.

This chain connects TRBV15 to TRBJ2-7; D is ambiguous. Trimming stripped 5 bases from V and 1 base from J, with 9 bases between. This CDR3 region has 13 residues. Germline CDR1 reads LNHNV; CDR2 reads YYDKDF (reference sequence). CDR3 residues: CATSPAPSYEQYV. The CDR3 DNA reads TGTGCCACCAGCCCGGCCCCGTCCTACGAGCAGTACGTC.

V is TRBV12-3 or TRBV12-4 and J is TRBJ2-2; TRBD2 matches 12 bases. V was pared by 7 bases and J by 0 bases, with 9 bases of the junction left unmatched. CDR3 length: 18 residues. The CDR3 coding sequence is TGTGCCAGCACCCTTGAGGCTAGCGGGGGGGCGAACACCGGGGAGCTGTTTTTT. Its translation is CASTLEASGGANTGELFF.